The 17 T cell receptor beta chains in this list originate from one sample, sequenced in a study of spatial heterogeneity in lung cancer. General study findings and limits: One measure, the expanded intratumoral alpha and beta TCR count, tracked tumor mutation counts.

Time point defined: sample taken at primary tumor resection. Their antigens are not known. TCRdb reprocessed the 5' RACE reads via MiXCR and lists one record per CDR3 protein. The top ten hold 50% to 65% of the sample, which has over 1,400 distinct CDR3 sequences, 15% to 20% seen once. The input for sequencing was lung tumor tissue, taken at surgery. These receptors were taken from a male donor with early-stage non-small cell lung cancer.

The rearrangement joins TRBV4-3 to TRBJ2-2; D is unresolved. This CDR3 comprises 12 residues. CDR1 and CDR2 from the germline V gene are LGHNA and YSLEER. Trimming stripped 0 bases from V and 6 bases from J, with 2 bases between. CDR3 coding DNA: TGCGCCAGCAGCCAAGATGCCGGGGAGCTGTTTTTT. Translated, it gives CASSQDAGELFF.

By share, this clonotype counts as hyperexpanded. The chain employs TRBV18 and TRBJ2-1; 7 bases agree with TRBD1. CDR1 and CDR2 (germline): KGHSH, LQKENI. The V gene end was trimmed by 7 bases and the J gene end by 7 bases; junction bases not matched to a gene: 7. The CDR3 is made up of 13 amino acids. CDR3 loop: CASFPDRLNEQFF. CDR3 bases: TGTGCCAGCTTCCCGGACAGGTTGAATGAGCAGTTCTTC.

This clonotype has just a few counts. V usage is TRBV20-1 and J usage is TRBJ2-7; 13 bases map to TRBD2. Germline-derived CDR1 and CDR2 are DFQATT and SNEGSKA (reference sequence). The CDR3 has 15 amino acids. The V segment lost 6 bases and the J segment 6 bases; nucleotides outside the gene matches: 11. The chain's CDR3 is CSATGLAGKGGEQYF. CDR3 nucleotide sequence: TGCAGTGCAACGGGACTAGCGGGAAAGGGGGGCGAGCAGTACTTC.

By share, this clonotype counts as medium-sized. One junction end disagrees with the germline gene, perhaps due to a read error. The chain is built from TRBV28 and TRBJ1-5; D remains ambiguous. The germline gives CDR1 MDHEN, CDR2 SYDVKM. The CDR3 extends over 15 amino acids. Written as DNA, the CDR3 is TGTGCCAGCACTCGGCCCGAGGGATTTGGTCAGCCCCAGCTTTTT. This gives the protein CASTRPEGFGQPQLF.

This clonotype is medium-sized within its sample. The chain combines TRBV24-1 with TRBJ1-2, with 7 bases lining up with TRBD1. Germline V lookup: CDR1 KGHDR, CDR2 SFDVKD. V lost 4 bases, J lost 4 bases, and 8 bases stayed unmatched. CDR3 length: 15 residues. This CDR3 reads CATSDAGQSFYGYTF. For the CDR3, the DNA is TGTGCCACCAGTGACGCGGGACAGTCCTTCTATGGCTACACCTTC.

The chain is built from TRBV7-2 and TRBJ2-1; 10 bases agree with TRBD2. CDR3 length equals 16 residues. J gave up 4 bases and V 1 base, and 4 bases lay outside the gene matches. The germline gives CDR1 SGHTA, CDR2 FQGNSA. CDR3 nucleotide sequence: TGTGCCAGCAGCTTAGGTCCTAGCGGGGGTTACAATGAGCAGTTCTTC. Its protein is CASSLGPSGGYNEQFF. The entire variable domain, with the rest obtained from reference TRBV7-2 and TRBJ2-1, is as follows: GAGVSQSPSNKVTEKGKDVELRCDPISGHTALYWYRQSLGQGLEFLIYFQGNSAPDKSGLPSDRFSAERTGGSVSTLTIQRTQQEDSAVYLCASSLGPSGGYNEQFFGPGTRLTVL.

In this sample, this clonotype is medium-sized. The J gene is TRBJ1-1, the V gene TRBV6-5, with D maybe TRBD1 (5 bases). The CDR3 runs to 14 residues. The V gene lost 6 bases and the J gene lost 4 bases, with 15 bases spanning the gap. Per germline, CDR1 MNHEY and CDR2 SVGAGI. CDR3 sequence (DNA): TGTGCCAGCAGCCCGGGACGACGAGGCACTGAAGCTTTCTTT. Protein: CASSPGRRGTEAFF.

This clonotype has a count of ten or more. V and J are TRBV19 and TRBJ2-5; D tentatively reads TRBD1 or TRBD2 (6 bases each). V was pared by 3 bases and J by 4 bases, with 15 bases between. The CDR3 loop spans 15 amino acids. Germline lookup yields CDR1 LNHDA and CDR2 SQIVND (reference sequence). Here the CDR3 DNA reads TGTGCCAGTAGTATTATCGGGGGCCCTGGAGAGACCCAGTACTTC. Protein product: CASSIIGGPGETQYF. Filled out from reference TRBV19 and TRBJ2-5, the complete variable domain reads DGGITQSPKYLFRKEGQNVTLSCEQNLNHDAMYWYRQDPGQGLRLIYYSQIVNDFQKGDIAEGYSVSREKKESFPLTVTSAQKNPTAFYLCASSIIGGPGETQYFGPGTRLLVL.

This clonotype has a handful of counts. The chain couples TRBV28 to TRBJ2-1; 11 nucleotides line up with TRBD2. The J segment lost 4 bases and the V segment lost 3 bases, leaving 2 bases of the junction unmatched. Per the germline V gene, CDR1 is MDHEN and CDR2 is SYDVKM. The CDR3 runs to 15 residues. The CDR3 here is CASSLSSGGYNEQFF. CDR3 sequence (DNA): TGTGCCAGCAGTTTGTCTAGCGGGGGGTACAATGAGCAGTTCTTC.

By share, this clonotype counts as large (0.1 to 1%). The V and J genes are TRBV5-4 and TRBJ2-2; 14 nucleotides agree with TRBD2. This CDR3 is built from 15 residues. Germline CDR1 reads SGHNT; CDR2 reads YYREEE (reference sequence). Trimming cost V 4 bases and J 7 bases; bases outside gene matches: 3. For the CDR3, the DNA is TGTGCCAGCAGCCCGGGGACTAGCGGGAGCGGGGAGCTGTTTTTT. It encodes CASSPGTSGSGELFF.

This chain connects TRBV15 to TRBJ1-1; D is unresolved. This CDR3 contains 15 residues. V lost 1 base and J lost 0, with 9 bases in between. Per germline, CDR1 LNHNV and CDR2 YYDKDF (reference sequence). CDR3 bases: TGTGCCACCAGCAGAGTTAGAGGGCTGAACACTGAAGCTTTCTTT. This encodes CATSRVRGLNTEAFF.

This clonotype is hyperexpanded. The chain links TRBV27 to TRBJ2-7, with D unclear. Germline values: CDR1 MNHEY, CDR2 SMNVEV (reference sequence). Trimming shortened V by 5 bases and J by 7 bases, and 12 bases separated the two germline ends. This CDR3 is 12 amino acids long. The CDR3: CASSPTPWEQYF. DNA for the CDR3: TGTGCCAGCAGTCCAACGCCGTGGGAGCAGTACTTC.

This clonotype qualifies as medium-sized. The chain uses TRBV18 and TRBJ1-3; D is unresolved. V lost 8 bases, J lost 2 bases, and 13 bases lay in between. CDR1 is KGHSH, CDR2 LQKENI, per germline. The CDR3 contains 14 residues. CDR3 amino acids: CASTEGVAGNTIYF. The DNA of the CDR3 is TGTGCCAGCACCGAAGGAGTAGCTGGAAACACCATATATTTT.

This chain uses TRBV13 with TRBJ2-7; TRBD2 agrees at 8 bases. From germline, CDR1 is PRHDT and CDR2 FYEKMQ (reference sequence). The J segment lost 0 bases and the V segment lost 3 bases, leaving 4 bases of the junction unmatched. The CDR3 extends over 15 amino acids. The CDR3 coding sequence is TGTGCCAGCAGCTTTCGACTAGCGCTCTCCTACGAGCAGTACTTC. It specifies CASSFRLALSYEQYF.

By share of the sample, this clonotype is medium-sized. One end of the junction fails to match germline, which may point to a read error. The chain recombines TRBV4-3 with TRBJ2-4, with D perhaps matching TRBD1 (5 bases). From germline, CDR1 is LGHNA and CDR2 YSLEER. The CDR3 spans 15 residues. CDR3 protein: CASSPGFLAKNTQYF. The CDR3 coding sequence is TGCGCCAGCAGCCCAGGGTTTTTGGCCAAAAACACTCAGTACTTC.

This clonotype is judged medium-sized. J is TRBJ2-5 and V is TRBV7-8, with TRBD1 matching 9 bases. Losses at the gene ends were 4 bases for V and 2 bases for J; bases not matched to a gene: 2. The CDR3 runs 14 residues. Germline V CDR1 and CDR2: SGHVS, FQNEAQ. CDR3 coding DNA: TGTGCCAGCAGCTGGGGGACAGGGCAAGAGACCCAGTACTTC. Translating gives CASSWGTGQETQYF.

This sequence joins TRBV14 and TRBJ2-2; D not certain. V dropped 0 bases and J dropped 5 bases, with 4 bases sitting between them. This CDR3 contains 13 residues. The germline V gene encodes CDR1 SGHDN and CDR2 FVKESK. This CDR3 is CASSQDRTGELFF. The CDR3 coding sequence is TGTGCCAGCAGCCAAGACAGGACCGGGGAGCTGTTTTTT.